Below are 19 T cell receptor beta chains sequenced from a single sample in a study of cytotoxic CD8 clonotypes in ibrutinib-treated CLL (dated by TCRdb to the early 2020s). The library was built by means of the immunoSEQ multiplex PCR assay. Not all clones reach the TCRdb copy of this immuneACCESS table, which keeps in-frame sequences only. Checked studies attribute under half of the gap to unresolved V genes and leave the rest unexplained. The sample table holds about 30,000 clones, of which approximately 62% were seen once. Clones ranked in the top ten supply 11% to 15% of the sample. The sequences come from PBMCs, collected before ibrutinib treatment. The receptor set was obtained from a human donor with chronic lymphocytic leukemia.

The V call is TRBV5-6, the J call TRBJ2-5, with no clear D. V was clipped by 0 bases and J by 1 base, with 10 bases between them. This CDR3 has 15 amino acids. Germline V gives CDR1 SGHDT, CDR2 YYEEEE. CDR3 bases: TGTGCCAGCAGCTTGGCTCTGGGATCCCAAGAGACCCAGTACTTC. It encodes CASSLALGSQETQYF.

This clone occurred a few times. Other DNA variants within this sample encode the same CDR3. The chain uses TRBV9 and TRBJ2-7, with D unclear. The CDR3 totals 14 residues. V lost 2 bases and J 2 bases, leaving 11 bases between the germline ends. CDR1 SGDLS and CDR2 YYNGEE come from the germline V gene. This CDR3 is CASSVGGSAYEQYF. In nucleotides, the CDR3 is TGTGCCAGCAGCGTTGGTGGCAGCGCCTACGAGCAGTACTTC.

The genes are TRBV10-3 and TRBJ2-1; D is undetermined. The V end lost 7 bases, the J end lost 0 bases, and 13 bases lay between the germline ends. Germline V gene data show CDR1 as ENHRY and CDR2 as SYGVKD. There are 15 residues in the CDR3. For the CDR3, the DNA is TGTGCCATCAATAGTTATAGTAGCTCCTACAATGAGCAGTTCTTC. Encoded protein: CAINSYSSSYNEQFF.

The DNA of the CDR3 is TGTGCCAGCAGCGTAGAAGGCAGGGCAGGAAACACCATATATTTT. Translating gives CASSVEGRAGNTIYF. The V call is TRBV9, the J call TRBJ1-3; a weak D match, TRBD1 (5 bases). Germline V lookup: CDR1 SGDLS, CDR2 YYNGEE. Trimming stripped 0 bases from V and 4 bases from J, with 11 bases between. CDR3 size: 15 residues.

In this sample, this clone turned up a few times. The chain joins TRBV11-2 to TRBJ2-2; the match to TRBD1 covers 11 bases. This CDR3 has 15 residues. J was trimmed by 4 bases and V by 5 bases; bases with no gene match: 3. CDR1 and CDR2 (germline): SGHAT, FQNNGV. CDR3 loop: CASSRTGGSTGELFF. The CDR3 DNA reads as TGTGCCAGCAGCCGGACAGGGGGCAGCACCGGGGAGCTGTTTTTT.

This chain uses TRBV5-4 with TRBJ2-7; D is unclear. Between the trimmed V and J ends, which lost 1 base and 5 bases, there was a span of 10 bases. The CDR3 sequence is 13 residues long. Germline loops: CDR1 SGHNT, CDR2 YYREEE (reference sequence). Here the CDR3 reads CASSLNGVHEQYF. CDR3 DNA: TGTGCCAGCAGCTTGAATGGGGTCCACGAGCAGTACTTC. Complete variable domain (other parts from reference TRBV5-4 and TRBJ2-7): ETGVTQSPTHLIKTRGQQVTLRCSSQSGHNTVSWYQQALGQGPQFIFQYYREEENGRGNFPPRFSGLQFPNYSSELNVNALELDDSALYLCASSLNGVHEQYFGPGTRLTVT.

The V call is TRBV19, the J call TRBJ2-5; no definite D call. This CDR3 region has 16 residues. From germline, CDR1 is LNHDA and CDR2 SQIVND (reference sequence). Trimming stripped 0 bases from V and 9 bases from J, with 20 bases between. CDR3 residues: CASSIDLLAGRGSQYF. The CDR3 DNA is TGTGCCAGTAGTATAGATCTATTGGCAGGAAGAGGATCCCAGTACTTC.

CDR3 coding DNA: TGTGCCAGTAGTCCAGGGCCTACGGCCTACGAGCAGTACTTC. It specifies CASSPGPTAYEQYF. The chain employs TRBV19 and TRBJ2-7; weak D call: TRBD1 (5 bases). The V gene's germline CDR1 is LNHDA and CDR2 SQIVND (reference sequence). CDR3 length equals 14 residues. V was shortened by 5 bases and J by 2 bases, with 13 bases between the two germline ends.

This clone was detected a few times. The chain combines TRBV19 with TRBJ2-4; D is ambiguous. The V end was cut by 4 bases, the J end by 0 bases, with 7 bases between. Germline CDR1 reads LNHDA; CDR2 reads SQIVND (reference sequence). This CDR3 is built from 14 residues. The CDR3 DNA is TGTGCCAGTAGTAGTGACCTAGCCAAAAACATTCAGTACTTC. Its translation: CASSSDLAKNIQYF.

The chain uses TRBV4-1 and TRBJ1-4, with no clear D. CDR1 and CDR2 from the germline V gene are MGHRA and YSYEKL. CDR3 length equals 16 residues. Trimming pared 4 bases from V and 3 bases from J, leaving 15 bases between. The CDR3 DNA reads as TGCGCCAGCAGCCTAATACACCGGGAAGCTAATGAAAAACTGTTTTTT. This sequence encodes CASSLIHREANEKLFF.

The chain is built from TRBV5-1 and TRBJ2-2; no firm D call. Looked up from germline, CDR1 is SGHRS and CDR2 is YFSETQ. The CDR3 sequence is 14 residues long. Trimming pared 4 bases from V and 6 bases from J, leaving 13 bases between. The CDR3 loop is CASSPPGVAGELFF. The CDR3 bases are TGCGCCAGCAGCCCCCCTGGGGTCGCCGGGGAGCTGTTTTTT.

The rearrangement joins TRBV5-4 to TRBJ1-2; TRBD1 agrees at 10 bases. Trimming cost V 3 bases and J 0 bases; bases outside gene matches: 2. Germline V gene lookup returns CDR1 SGHNT and CDR2 YYREEE (reference sequence). CDR3 length equals 15 residues. CDR3 loop: CASSWGQGPNYGYTF. The CDR3 DNA reads TGTGCCAGCAGCTGGGGACAGGGGCCTAACTATGGCTACACCTTC.

This clone was counted only a few times. The J gene is TRBJ1-1, the V gene TRBV4-2; D is possibly TRBD1 (6 bases). The CDR3 runs to 15 residues. Germline values: CDR1 LGHNA, CDR2 YNFKEQ. V was shortened by 1 base and J by 4 bases, with 13 bases between the two germline ends. DNA for the CDR3: TGTGCCAGCAGCCAAGCCGGGGGAGGGGGCACTGAAGCTTTCTTT. Protein product: CASSQAGGGGTEAFF.

This clone was counted between two and nine times. The rearrangement uses TRBV5-4 and TRBJ1-2; D not certain. V was shortened by 3 bases and J by 5 bases, with 11 bases between the two germline ends. CDR1 and CDR2 from the germline V gene are SGHNT and YYREEE (reference sequence). The CDR3 runs 13 residues. CDR3 DNA: TGTGCCAGCAGCTCTTGGGGTGGGTATGGCTACACCTTC. Protein: CASSSWGGYGYTF.

The rearrangement joins TRBV5-4 to TRBJ2-7, with D perhaps matching TRBD1 (6 bases). CDR1 is SGHNT, CDR2 YYREEE, per germline (reference sequence). The CDR3 runs 14 residues. The V end was cut by 1 base, the J end by 5 bases, with 13 bases between. The CDR3 here is CASSLKTGTDEQYF. The CDR3 DNA sequence: TGTGCCAGCAGCTTGAAAACAGGGACGGACGAGCAGTACTTC.

V gene TRBV5-1 combines with J gene TRBJ1-2; D is ambiguous. The CDR3 totals 16 residues. Germline V gene data show CDR1 as SGHRS and CDR2 as YFSETQ. V was pared by 0 bases and J by 2 bases, with 14 bases between. The CDR3 loop is CASSLAGGGTNYGYTF. CDR3 coding DNA: TGCGCCAGCAGCTTGGCCGGAGGCGGAACGAACTATGGCTACACCTTC.

The V call is TRBV10-3, the J call TRBJ2-1; D is ambiguous. The CDR3 has 11 amino acids. V was cut by 7 bases and J by 2 bases, with 3 bases left in between. Per the germline V gene, CDR1 is ENHRY and CDR2 is SYGVKD. CDR3 region: CAITAYNEQFF. In DNA form, the CDR3 reads TGTGCCATCACGGCCTACAATGAGCAGTTCTTC.

This sequence joins TRBV7-8 and TRBJ2-7; perhaps TRBD2 as D (5 bases). The germline V gene has CDR1 SGHVS and CDR2 FQNEAQ. This CDR3 has 14 amino acids. Trimming shortened V by 0 bases and J by 4 bases, and 10 bases separated the two germline ends. Written as DNA, the CDR3 is TGTGCCAGCAGCTTAGCCCAGCGGAGGTACGAGCAGTACTTC. Translation gives CASSLAQRRYEQYF.

This chain joins TRBV28 and TRBJ2-7; 9 nucleotides match TRBD2. Germline CDR1 reads MDHEN; CDR2 reads SYDVKM. CDR3 size: 16 residues. The ends lost 3 bases at V and 0 bases at J; junction bases unmatched: 6. The CDR3 spells CASSFRLAGPSYEQYF. CDR3 bases: TGTGCCAGCAGTTTCCGGCTAGCGGGACCCTCCTACGAGCAGTACTTC.